These T cell receptor beta chains were read from a single sample in a study of shared clonotypes between healthy human individuals. The repertoire was sequenced with immunoSEQ multiplex PCR; TCRdb's copy has only in-frame clones and lacks some. The repertoire consists of around 450,000 clones, with roughly 83% occurring once and the leading ten covering around 13%. Sequencing was done on a sample of PBMCs. These receptors all stem from a woman between 40 and 55 years old in good health. Some clones in this sample may be carry-over from other donors' samples. Both conserved end residues are part of each CDR3. Each record gives: J gene, D gene, clone size, V gene, CDR3 DNA, CDR3 protein. A D gene is named only where the DNA matches it firmly. Clone size is given for some rows only: seen once, a few or many times, or a class if the clone is expanded.

J gene: TRBJ2-5; D gene: .; clone size: .; V gene: TRBV6-1; CDR3 DNA: TGTGCCACCCAGAACCGGGGTATCTACGAGCAGCACTTC; CDR3 protein: CATQNRGIYEQHF
J gene: TRBJ2-7; D gene: .; clone size: once; V gene: TRBV7-2; CDR3 DNA: TGTGCCAGCAGCTTAGCTGGGGGACCCTACGAGCAGTACTTC; CDR3 protein: CASSLAGGPYEQYF
J gene: TRBJ2-5; D gene: TRBD1; clone size: .; V gene: TRBV7-2; CDR3 DNA: TGTGCCAGCAGCTTCCAGGGGGAGAGGGAGACCCAGTACTTC; CDR3 protein: CASSFQGERETQYF
J gene: TRBJ1-2; D gene: .; clone size: once; V gene: TRBV15; CDR3 DNA: TGTGCCACCAGCCCGGGGGAGGGCTATGGCTACACCTTC; CDR3 protein: CATSPGEGYGYTF
J gene: TRBJ2-1; D gene: TRBD2; clone size: .; V gene: TRBV7-8; CDR3 DNA: TGTGCCAGCAGCTTACAGGTACTAGCGAATGAGCAGTTCTTC; CDR3 protein: CASSLQVLANEQFF
J gene: TRBJ2-7; D gene: .; clone size: .; V gene: TRBV6-6; CDR3 DNA: TGTGCCAGCGGCCGCAGTAGTTTTTCCTACGAGCAGTACTTC; CDR3 protein: CASGRSSFSYEQYF
J gene: TRBJ2-7; D gene: TRBD1; clone size: .; V gene: TRBV6-6; CDR3 DNA: TGTGCCAGCAGGACCACAGGGGACAGCTACGAGCAGTACTTC; CDR3 protein: CASRTTGDSYEQYF
J gene: TRBJ2-1; D gene: TRBD2; clone size: .; V gene: TRBV10-3; CDR3 DNA: TGTGCCACCCGAGGACTAGCGGGAGGTAGCTCCTACAATGAGCAGTTCTTC; CDR3 protein: CATRGLAGGSSYNEQFF
J gene: TRBJ2-1; D gene: .; clone size: .; V gene: TRBV7-2; CDR3 DNA: TGTGCCAGCAGCTTATGGGGTAATACCTACAATGAGCAGTTCTTC; CDR3 protein: CASSLWGNTYNEQFF
J gene: TRBJ2-3; D gene: .; clone size: .; V gene: TRBV2; CDR3 DNA: TGTGCCAGCAAGTCCTACCCAGATACGCAGTATTTT; CDR3 protein: CASKSYPDTQYF
J gene: TRBJ2-5; D gene: .; clone size: many; V gene: TRBV18; CDR3 DNA: TGTGCCAGCTCACCACGCCGGCAGGGGGAGACCCAGTACTTC; CDR3 protein: CASSPRRQGETQYF
J gene: TRBJ2-7; D gene: .; clone size: .; V gene: TRBV14; CDR3 DNA: TGTGCCAGCAGCCCAGACAGAGCGGGCGAGCAGTACTTC; CDR3 protein: CASSPDRAGEQYF
J gene: TRBJ1-1; D gene: TRBD1; clone size: .; V gene: TRBV5-1; CDR3 DNA: TGCGCCAGCAGCTTGGACAGGGGGGGAAGGAACACTGAAGCTTTCTTT; CDR3 protein: CASSLDRGGRNTEAFF
J gene: TRBJ1-5; D gene: .; clone size: .; V gene: TRBV28; CDR3 DNA: TGTGCCAGCACCCCGACAGCTAGCAATCAGCCCCAGCATTTT; CDR3 protein: CASTPTASNQPQHF
J gene: TRBJ2-1; D gene: TRBD2; clone size: few; V gene: TRBV4-2; CDR3 DNA: TGTGCCAGCAGCCAAGTTAGCGGGGATTCCTACAATGAGCAGTTCTTC; CDR3 protein: CASSQVSGDSYNEQFF
J gene: TRBJ1-6; D gene: .; clone size: .; V gene: TRBV28; CDR3 DNA: TGTGCCAGCACCCCGCCAGGGGAAGGTTCACCCCTCCACTTT; CDR3 protein: CASTPPGEGSPLHF